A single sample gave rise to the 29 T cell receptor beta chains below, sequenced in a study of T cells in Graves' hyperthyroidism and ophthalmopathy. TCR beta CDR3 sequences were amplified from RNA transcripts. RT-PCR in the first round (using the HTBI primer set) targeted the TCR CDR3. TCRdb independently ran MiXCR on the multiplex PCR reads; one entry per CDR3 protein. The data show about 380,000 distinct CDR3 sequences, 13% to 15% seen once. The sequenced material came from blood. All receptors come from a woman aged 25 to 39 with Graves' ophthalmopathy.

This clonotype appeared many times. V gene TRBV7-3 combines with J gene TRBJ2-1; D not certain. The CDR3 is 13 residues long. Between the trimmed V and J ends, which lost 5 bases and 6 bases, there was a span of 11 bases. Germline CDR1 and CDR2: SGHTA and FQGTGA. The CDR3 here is CASSETFVNEQFF. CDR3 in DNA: TGTGCCAGCAGCGAGACCTTCGTCAATGAGCAGTTCTTC.

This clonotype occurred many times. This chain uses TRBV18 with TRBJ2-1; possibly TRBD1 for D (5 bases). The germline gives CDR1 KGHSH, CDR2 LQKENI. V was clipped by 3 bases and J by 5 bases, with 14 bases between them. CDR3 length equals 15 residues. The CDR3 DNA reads TGTGCCAGCTCACCGTTACAGGTTGGCAACAATGAGCAGTTCTTC. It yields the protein CASSPLQVGNNEQFF.

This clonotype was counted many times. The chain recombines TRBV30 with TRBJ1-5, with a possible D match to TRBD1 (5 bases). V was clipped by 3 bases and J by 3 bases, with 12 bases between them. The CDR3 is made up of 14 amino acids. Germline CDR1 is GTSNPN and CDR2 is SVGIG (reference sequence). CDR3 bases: TGTGCCTGGAGCCTCGGGACGGACAATCAGCCCCAGCATTTT. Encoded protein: CAWSLGTDNQPQHF.

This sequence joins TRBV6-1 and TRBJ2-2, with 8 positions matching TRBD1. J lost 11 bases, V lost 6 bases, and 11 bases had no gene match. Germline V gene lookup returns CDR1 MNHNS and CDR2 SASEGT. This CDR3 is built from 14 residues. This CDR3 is CASSQGALVGELFF. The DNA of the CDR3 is TGTGCCAGCAGCCAGGGGGCTCTTGTGGGTGAGCTGTTTTTT.

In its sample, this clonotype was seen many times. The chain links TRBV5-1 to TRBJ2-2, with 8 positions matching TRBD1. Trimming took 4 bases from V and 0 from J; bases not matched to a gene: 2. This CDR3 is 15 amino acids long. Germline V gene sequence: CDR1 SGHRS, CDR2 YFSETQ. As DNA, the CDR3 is TGCGCCAGCAGCACAGGGGGGACGAACACCGGGGAGCTGTTTTTT. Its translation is CASSTGGTNTGELFF.

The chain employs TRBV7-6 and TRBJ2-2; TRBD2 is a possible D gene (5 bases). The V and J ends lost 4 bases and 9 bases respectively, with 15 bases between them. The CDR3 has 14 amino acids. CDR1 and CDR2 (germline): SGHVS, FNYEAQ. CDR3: CASSYRTRRRELFF. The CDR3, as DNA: TGTGCCAGCAGCTATCGAACTAGGCGAAGGGAGCTGTTTTTT.

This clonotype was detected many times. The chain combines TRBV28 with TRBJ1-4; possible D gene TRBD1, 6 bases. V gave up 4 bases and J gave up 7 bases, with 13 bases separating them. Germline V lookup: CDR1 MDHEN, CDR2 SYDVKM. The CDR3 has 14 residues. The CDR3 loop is CASSWEDRTEKLFF. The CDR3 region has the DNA TGTGCCAGCAGTTGGGAGGACAGAACTGAAAAACTGTTTTTT.

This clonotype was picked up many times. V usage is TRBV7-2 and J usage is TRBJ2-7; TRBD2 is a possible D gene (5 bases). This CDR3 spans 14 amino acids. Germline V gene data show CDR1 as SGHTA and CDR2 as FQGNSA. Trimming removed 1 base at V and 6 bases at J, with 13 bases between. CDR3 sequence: CASSLVLGRGEQYF. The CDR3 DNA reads TGTGCCAGCAGCTTAGTTTTAGGGAGAGGCGAGCAGTACTTC.

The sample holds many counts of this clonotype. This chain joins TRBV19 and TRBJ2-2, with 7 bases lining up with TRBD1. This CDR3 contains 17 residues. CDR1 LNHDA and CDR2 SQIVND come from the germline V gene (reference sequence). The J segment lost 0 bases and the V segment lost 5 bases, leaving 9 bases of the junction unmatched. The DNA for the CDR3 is TGTGCCAGTAGTTGGAAGGGGCAGGGGGCGAACACCGGGGAGCTGTTTTTT. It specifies CASSWKGQGANTGELFF.

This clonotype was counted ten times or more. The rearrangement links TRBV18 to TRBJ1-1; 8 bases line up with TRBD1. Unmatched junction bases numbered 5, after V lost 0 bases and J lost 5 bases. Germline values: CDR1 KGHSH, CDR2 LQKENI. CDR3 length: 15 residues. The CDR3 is CASSPPGQGETEAFF. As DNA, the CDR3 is TGTGCCAGCTCACCACCAGGACAGGGAGAGACTGAAGCTTTCTTT.

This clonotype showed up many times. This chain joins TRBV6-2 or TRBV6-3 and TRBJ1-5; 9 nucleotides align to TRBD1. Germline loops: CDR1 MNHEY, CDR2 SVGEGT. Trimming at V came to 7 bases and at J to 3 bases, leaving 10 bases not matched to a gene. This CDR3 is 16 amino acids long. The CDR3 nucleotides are TGTGCCAGCACTTGGGGTGGGACAGGGATCAATCAGCCCCAGCATTTT. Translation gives CASTWGGTGINQPQHF.

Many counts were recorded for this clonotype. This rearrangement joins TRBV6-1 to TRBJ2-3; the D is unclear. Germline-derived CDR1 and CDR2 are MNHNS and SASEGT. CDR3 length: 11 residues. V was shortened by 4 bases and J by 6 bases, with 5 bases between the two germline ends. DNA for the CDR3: TGTGCCAGCAGTGCCCTGGATACGCAGTATTTT. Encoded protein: CASSALDTQYF.

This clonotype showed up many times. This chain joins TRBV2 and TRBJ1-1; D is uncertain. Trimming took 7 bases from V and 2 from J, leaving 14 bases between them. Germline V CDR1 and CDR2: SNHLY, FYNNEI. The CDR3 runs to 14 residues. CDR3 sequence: CASIYGPRNTEAFF. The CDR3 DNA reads TGTGCCAGCATTTACGGACCCCGAAACACTGAAGCTTTCTTT.

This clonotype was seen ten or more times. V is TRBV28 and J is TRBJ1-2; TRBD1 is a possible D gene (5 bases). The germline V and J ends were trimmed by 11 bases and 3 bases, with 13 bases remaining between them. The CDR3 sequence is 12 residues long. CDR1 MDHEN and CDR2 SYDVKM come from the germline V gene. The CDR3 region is CAGATGHYGYTF. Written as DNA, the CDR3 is TGTGCCGGCGCAACAGGACACTATGGCTACACCTTC.

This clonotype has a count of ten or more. CDR3 DNA sequence: TGTGCCAGCGGAGGGACAGGGGGTATCTACGAGCAGTACTTC. Translated: CASGGTGGIYEQYF. The chain combines TRBV28 with TRBJ2-7; 11 bases match TRBD1. Trimming cost V 8 bases and J 3 bases; bases outside gene matches: 6. CDR1 is MDHEN, CDR2 SYDVKM, per germline. The CDR3 is 14 residues long.

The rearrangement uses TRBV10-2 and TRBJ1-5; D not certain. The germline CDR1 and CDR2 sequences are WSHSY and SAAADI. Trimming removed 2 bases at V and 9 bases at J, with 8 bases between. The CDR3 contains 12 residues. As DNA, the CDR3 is TGCGCCAGCAGTGAGGCCGCACGGCCCCAGCATTTT. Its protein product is CASSEAARPQHF.

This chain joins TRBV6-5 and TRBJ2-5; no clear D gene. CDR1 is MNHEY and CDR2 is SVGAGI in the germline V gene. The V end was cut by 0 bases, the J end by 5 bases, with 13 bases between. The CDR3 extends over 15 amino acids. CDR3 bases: TGTGCCAGCAGTTACTCGGCCGGCACAATGGAGACCCAGTACTTC. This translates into CASSYSAGTMETQYF.

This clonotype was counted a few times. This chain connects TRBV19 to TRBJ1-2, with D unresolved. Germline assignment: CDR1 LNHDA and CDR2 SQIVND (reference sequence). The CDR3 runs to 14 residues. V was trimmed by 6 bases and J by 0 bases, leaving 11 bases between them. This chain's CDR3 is CASRVSSSNYGYTF. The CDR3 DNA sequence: TGTGCCAGTAGAGTAAGCAGCTCTAACTATGGCTACACCTTC.

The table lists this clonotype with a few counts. CDR3 bases: TGTGCCAGCAGTGTCATTGGGTCCTACGAGCAGTACTTC. Translated: CASSVIGSYEQYF. The genes are TRBV13 and TRBJ2-7; D gene uncertain. The V end lost 6 bases, the J end lost 1 base, and 10 bases lay between the germline ends. The CDR3 is 13 residues long. The germline V gene encodes CDR1 PRHDT and CDR2 FYEKMQ (reference sequence).

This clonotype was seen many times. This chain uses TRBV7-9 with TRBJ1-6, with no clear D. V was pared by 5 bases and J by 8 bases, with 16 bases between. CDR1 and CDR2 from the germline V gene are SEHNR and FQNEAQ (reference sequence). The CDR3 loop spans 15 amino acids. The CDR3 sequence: CASSPLGWVDSPLHF. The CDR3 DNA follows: TGTGCCAGCAGCCCACTTGGGTGGGTCGATTCACCCCTCCACTTT.

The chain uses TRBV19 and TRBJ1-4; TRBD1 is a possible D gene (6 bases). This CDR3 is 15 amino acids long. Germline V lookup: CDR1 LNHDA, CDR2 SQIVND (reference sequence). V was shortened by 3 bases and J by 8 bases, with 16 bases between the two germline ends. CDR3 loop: CASSILGGGAEKLFF. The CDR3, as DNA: TGTGCCAGTAGTATTCTCGGGGGGGGCGCGGAAAAACTGTTTTTT.

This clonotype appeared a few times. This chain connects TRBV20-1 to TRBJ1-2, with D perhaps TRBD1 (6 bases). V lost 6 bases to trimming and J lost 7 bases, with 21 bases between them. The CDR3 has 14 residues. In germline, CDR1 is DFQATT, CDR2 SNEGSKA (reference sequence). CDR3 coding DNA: TGCAGTGCAATCTGGGGGGGCAGGGGCTCTGGCTACACCTTC. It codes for CSAIWGGRGSGYTF.

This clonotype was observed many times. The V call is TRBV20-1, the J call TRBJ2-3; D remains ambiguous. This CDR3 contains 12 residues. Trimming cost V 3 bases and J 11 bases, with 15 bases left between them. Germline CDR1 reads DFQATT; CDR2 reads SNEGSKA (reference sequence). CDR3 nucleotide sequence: TGCAGTGCTAGGACAACCCTCATTGAGCAGTATTTT. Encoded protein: CSARTTLIEQYF.

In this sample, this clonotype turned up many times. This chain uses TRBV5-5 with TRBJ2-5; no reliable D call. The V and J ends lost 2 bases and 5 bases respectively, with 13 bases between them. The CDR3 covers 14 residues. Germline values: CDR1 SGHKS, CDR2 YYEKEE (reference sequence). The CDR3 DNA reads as TGTGCCAGCAGCTTAGGACCGAGTGCGGAGACCCAGTACTTC. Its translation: CASSLGPSAETQYF.

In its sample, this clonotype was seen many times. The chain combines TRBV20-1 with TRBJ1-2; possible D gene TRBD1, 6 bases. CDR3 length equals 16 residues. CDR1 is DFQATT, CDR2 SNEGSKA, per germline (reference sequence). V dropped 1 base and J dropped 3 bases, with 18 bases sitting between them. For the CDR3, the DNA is TGCAGTGCTAGAGCACCGGCAGGGGCGCTGGACTATGGCTACACCTTC. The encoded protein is CSARAPAGALDYGYTF.

In nucleotides, the CDR3 is TGTGCCAGCAATGGTTCGCCGGGTGAAAAACTGTTTTTT. Protein product: CASNGSPGEKLFF. The chain uses TRBV6-1 and TRBJ1-4, with D hard to call. Trimming stripped 7 bases from V and 7 bases from J, with 13 bases between. The CDR3 runs 13 residues. Germline V CDR1 and CDR2: MNHNS, SASEGT.

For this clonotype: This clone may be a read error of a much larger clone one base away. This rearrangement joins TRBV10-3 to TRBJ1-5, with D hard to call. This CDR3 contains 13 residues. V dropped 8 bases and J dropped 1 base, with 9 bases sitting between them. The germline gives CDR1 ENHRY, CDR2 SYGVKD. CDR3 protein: CAIGVMSNQPQHF. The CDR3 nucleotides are TGTGCCATCGGAGTGATGAGCAATCAGCCCCAGCATTTT.

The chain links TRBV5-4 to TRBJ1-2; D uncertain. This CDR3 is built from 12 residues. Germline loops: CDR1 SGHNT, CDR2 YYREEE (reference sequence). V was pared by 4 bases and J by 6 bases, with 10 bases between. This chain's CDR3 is CASSLDWDGYTF. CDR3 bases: TGTGCCAGCAGCCTTGACTGGGATGGCTACACCTTC.

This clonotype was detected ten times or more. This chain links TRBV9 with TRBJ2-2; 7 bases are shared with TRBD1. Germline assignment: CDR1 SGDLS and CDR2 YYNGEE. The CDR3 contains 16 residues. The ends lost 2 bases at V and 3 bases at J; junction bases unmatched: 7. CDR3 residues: CASSVLTGKDTGELFF. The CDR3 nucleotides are TGTGCCAGCAGCGTCTTGACAGGGAAAGACACCGGGGAGCTGTTTTTT.